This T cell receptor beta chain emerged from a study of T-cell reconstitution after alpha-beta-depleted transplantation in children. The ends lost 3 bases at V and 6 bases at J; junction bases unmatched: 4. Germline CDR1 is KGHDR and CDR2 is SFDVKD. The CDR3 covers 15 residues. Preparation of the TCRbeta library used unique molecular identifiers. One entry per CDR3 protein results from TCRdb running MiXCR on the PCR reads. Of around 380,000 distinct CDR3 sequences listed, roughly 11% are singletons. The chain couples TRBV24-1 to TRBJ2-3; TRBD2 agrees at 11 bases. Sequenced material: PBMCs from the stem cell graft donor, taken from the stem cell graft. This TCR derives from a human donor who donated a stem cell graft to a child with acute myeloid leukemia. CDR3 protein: CATSDRTSGFDTQYF. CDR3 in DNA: TGTGCCACCAGTGATAGGACTAGCGGGTTCGATACGCAGTATTTT.